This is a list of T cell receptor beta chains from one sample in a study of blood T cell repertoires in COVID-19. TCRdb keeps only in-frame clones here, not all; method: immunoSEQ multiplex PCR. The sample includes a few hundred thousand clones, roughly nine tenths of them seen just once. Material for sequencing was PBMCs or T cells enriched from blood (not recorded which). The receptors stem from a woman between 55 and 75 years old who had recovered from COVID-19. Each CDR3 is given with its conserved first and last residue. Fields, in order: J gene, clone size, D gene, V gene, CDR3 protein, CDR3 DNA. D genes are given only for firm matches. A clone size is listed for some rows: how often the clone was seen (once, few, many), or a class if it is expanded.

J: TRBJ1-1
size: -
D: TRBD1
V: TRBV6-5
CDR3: CASSYSRDSLFGAFF
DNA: TGTGCCAGCAGTTACTCCCGGGACAGCCTTTTTGGAGCTTTCTTT

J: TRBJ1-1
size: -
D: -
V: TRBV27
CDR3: CASSSRRDTEAFF
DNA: TGTGCCAGCAGTTCACGTCGGGACACTGAAGCTTTCTTT

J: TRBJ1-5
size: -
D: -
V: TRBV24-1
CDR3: CATSESQGYSNQPQHF
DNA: TGTGCCACCAGTGAGTCCCAGGGTTATAGCAATCAGCCCCAGCATTTT

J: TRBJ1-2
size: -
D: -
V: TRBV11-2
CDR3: CASSLDRIFQGGYGYTF
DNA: TGTGCCAGCAGCTTAGATCGGATTTTTCAGGGAGGTTATGGCTACACCTTC

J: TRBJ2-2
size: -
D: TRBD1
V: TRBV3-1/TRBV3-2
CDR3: CATRTGGTSGTGELFF
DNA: TGTGCCACCAGGACAGGGGGCACTTCAGGGACCGGGGAGCTGTTTTTT

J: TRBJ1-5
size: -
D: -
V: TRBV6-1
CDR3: CASSEVAAAGSPSGQPQHF
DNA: TGTGCCAGCAGTGAAGTAGCAGCGGCGGGCTCCCCTTCGGGGCAGCCCCAGCATTTT

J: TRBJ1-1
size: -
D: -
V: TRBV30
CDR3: CAWSPGHLRDTEAFF
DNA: TGTGCCTGGAGTCCCGGGCACCTCAGGGATACTGAAGCTTTCTTT

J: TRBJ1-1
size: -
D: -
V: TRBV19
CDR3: CASSPPMAEAFF
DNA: TGTGCCAGTAGTCCGCCTATGGCTGAAGCTTTCTTT

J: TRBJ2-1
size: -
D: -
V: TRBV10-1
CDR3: CASSGRVTGPVDEQFF
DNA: TGCGCCAGCAGTGGGAGGGTGACAGGGCCAGTGGATGAGCAGTTCTTC

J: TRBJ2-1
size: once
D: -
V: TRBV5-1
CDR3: CASSPGQGPYNEQFF
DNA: TGCGCCAGCAGCCCCGGGCAGGGCCCCTACAATGAGCAGTTCTTC

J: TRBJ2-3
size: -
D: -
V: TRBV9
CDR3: CASSPGVGAYTQYF
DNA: TGTGCCAGCAGCCCAGGGGTGGGGGCCTATACGCAGTATTTT

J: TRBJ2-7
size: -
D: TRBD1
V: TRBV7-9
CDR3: CASSRTGNEQYF
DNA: TGTGCCAGCAGCAGGACAGGGAACGAGCAGTACTTC

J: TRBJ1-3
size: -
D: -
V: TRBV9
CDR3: CASSVEGGTGNTIYF
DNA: TGTGCCAGCAGCGTAGAGGGGGGGACTGGAAACACCATATATTTT

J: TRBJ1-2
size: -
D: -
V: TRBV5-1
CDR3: CASSLNADIYGYTF
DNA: TGCGCCAGCAGCTTGAATGCTGACATCTATGGCTACACCTTC

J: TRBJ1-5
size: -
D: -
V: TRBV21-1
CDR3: CASSNPDRGENQPQHF
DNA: TGTGCCAGCAGCAATCCCGACAGGGGAGAGAATCAGCCCCAGCATTTT

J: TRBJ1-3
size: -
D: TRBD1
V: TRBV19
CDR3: CASSTPGQGNVNTIYF
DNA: TGTGCCAGTAGTACACCAGGACAGGGAAATGTCAACACCATATATTTT

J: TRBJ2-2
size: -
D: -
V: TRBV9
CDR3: CASSAQRAGELFF
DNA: TGTGCCAGCAGCGCCCAGCGGGCCGGGGAGCTGTTTTTT

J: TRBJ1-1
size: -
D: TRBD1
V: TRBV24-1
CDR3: CATSKGTGASEAFF
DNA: TGTGCCACCAGTAAAGGGACAGGGGCCTCCGAAGCTTTCTTT

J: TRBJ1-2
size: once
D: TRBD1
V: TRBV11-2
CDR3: CASSLTTGGHYGYTF
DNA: TGTGCCAGCAGCTTAACGACAGGGGGCCACTATGGCTACACCTTC

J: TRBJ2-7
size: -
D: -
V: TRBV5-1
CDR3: CASSLVPEGSYEQYF
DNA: TGCGCCAGCAGCTTGGTACCCGAGGGTTCCTACGAGCAGTACTTC

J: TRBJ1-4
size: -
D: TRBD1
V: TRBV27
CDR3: CASSLRGRGLAANEKLFF
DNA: TGTGCCAGCAGTCTCCGTGGCAGGGGGCTTGCAGCTAATGAAAAACTGTTTTTT

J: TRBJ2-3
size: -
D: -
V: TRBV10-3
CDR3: CAITRTGTDTQYF
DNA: TGTGCCATCACCCGGACTGGGACAGATACGCAGTATTTT

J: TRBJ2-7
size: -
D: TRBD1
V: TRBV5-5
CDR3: CASSQELTGIYEQYF
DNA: TGTGCCAGCAGCCAGGAACTGACAGGGATATACGAGCAGTACTTC

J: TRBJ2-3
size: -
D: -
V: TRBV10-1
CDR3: CASSEAGFGTDTQYF
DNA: TGCGCCAGCAGTGAGGCGGGATTTGGCACAGATACGCAGTATTTT

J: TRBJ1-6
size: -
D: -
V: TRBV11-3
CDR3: CASSLRGHNNSPLHF
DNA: TGTGCCAGCAGCTTGAGGGGACATAATAATTCACCCCTCCACTTT

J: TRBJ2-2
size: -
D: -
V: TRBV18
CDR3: CASSTVPLCPGELFF
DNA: TGTGCCAGCTCGACAGTGCCCCTCTGCCCCGGGGAGCTGTTTTTT

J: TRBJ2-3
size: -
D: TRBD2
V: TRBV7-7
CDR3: CASSRIQERGPTDTQYF
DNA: TGTGCCAGCAGTCGAATTCAGGAGCGGGGGCCCACAGATACGCAGTATTTT

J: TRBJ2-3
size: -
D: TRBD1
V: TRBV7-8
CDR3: CASSPLGTGVTDTQYF
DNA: TGTGCCAGCAGCCCCCTGGGGACAGGAGTAACAGATACGCAGTATTTT

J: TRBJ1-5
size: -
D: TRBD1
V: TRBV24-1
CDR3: CATSARDRGGGQPQHF
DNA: TGTGCCACCAGTGCCCGGGACAGGGGAGGGGGACAGCCCCAGCATTTT

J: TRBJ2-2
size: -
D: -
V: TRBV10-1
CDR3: CASSDRPDFGGTGELFF
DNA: TGCGCCAGCAGTGATCGGCCTGACTTCGGAGGTACCGGGGAGCTGTTTTTT

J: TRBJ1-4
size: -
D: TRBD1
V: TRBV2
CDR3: CASSRGQATNEKLFF
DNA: TGTGCCAGCAGCCGAGGACAGGCAACTAATGAAAAACTGTTTTTT

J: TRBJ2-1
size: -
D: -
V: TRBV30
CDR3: CAWGDPTGINSTREQFF
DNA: TGTGCCTGGGGCGACCCGACCGGGATTAATTCAACAAGGGAGCAGTTCTTC

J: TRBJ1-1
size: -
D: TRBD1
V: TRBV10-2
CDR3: CASRESRDSYPEAFF
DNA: TGCGCCAGCAGGGAGTCCCGGGACAGTTACCCTGAAGCTTTCTTT

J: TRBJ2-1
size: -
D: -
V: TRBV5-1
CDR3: CASSLGQFYNEQFF
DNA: TGCGCCAGCAGCTTGGGGCAGTTCTACAATGAGCAGTTCTTC

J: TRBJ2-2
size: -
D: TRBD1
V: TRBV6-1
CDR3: CASSERDRGPNTGELFF
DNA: TGTGCCAGCAGTGAAAGGGACAGGGGCCCGAACACCGGGGAGCTGTTTTTT

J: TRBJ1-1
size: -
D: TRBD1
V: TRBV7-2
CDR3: CASSSWGQGGSEAFF
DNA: TGTGCCAGCAGCTCTTGGGGACAGGGGGGATCTGAAGCTTTCTTT

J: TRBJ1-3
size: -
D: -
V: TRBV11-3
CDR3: CASSSRPEGTIYF
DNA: TGTGCCAGCAGCTCCCGGCCCGAGGGCACCATATATTTT